The next 18 T cell receptor beta chains were all read from a single sample in a study of response to subunit inactivated influenza vaccine. TCRdb analysed the RT-PCR reads with MiXCR anew, one entry per CDR3 protein. This sample has about 520,000 distinct CDR3 sequences, with 25% found just once. This material consisted of CD4+ T cells sorted from PBMCs, taken 4 to 6 days after vaccination. The source of these receptors is a man over 45 who received an inactivated influenza vaccine.

The chain uses TRBV18 and TRBJ2-1; the D gene is possibly TRBD2 (6 bases). With 5 bases removed from V and 6 bases from J, the gap between germline ends came to 17 bases. This CDR3 is 15 amino acids long. The V gene's germline CDR1 is KGHSH and CDR2 LQKENI. The DNA of the CDR3 is TGTGCCAGCTCAATAGCCGGGAGTCCACGCAATGAGCAGTTCTTC. Amino acid sequence: CASSIAGSPRNEQFF.

This CDR3 reads CATSQLGPGANVLTF. CDR3 DNA sequence: TGTGCCACCTCCCAGTTGGGGCCTGGGGCCAACGTCCTGACTTTC. The chain is built from TRBV3-1 and TRBJ2-6; D possibly corresponds to TRBD1 (5 bases). V was trimmed by 10 bases and J by 2 bases, leaving 15 bases between them. Germline CDR1 reads LGHDT; CDR2 reads YNNKEL (reference sequence). This CDR3 is 15 amino acids long.

This clonotype came up a few times. The J gene is TRBJ1-1, the V gene TRBV7-2; D unresolved. The germline V and J ends were trimmed by 2 bases and 4 bases, with 8 bases remaining between them. Germline lookup yields CDR1 SGHTA and CDR2 FQGNSA. The CDR3 has 13 amino acids. CDR3 region: CASSLSVSTEAFF. In nucleotides, the CDR3 is TGTGCCAGCAGCTTATCTGTCTCCACTGAAGCTTTCTTT.

This clonotype was counted a few times. The chain employs TRBV4-2 and TRBJ2-1, with 7 positions matching TRBD2. Germline loops: CDR1 LGHNA, CDR2 YNFKEQ. V was clipped by 0 bases and J by 6 bases; unmatched bases: 8. The CDR3 totals 16 residues. CDR3 residues: CASSQDTAGSLNEQFF. The CDR3 nucleotides read TGTGCCAGCAGCCAAGACACAGCGGGATCCCTCAATGAGCAGTTCTTC.

The rearrangement joins TRBV27 to TRBJ2-5; TRBD2 aligns across 8 bases. Trimming at V came to 3 bases and at J to 5 bases, leaving 11 bases not matched to a gene. The germline V gene has CDR1 MNHEY and CDR2 SMNVEV (reference sequence). CDR3 length equals 16 residues. The CDR3: CASSLYSGSFGETQYF. The CDR3 nucleotides are TGTGCCAGCAGTTTGTACAGCGGGAGTTTCGGGGAGACCCAGTACTTC.

This clonotype has more than one count but fewer than ten. This chain links TRBV24-1 with TRBJ2-1, with 10 bases that match TRBD2. This CDR3 is 16 amino acids long. The V and J ends lost 4 bases and 5 bases, in that order; junction bases with no gene match: 7. CDR1 KGHDR and CDR2 SFDVKD come from the germline V gene. The CDR3 protein is CATSDRSGGPNNEQFF. CDR3 bases: TGTGCCACCAGTGACCGTAGCGGGGGGCCTAACAATGAGCAGTTCTTC.

There are a few counts of this clonotype. This rearrangement joins TRBV7-2 to TRBJ2-1, with TRBD2 matching over 11 bases. Germline lookup yields CDR1 SGHTA and CDR2 FQGNSA. The length of the CDR3 is 15 residues. V was clipped by 2 bases and J by 6 bases; unmatched bases: 3. The CDR3 coding sequence is TGTGCCAGCAGCTTATCCGGGACTAGCGGCAATGAGCAGTTCTTC. It is translated as CASSLSGTSGNEQFF.

This clonotype was detected a few times. J is TRBJ2-1 and V is TRBV7-2, with 10 bases matching TRBD2. The germline gives CDR1 SGHTA, CDR2 FQGNSA. The CDR3 loop spans 14 amino acids. Trimming took 4 bases from V and 6 from J; bases not matched to a gene: 3. The CDR3 is CASSSSGSRNEQFF. CDR3 in DNA: TGTGCCAGCAGCTCTAGCGGGAGTCGCAATGAGCAGTTCTTC. Drawing the rest from reference TRBV7-2 and TRBJ2-1, the complete variable domain is GAGVSQSPSNKVTEKGKDVELRCDPISGHTALYWYRQSLGQGLEFLIYFQGNSAPDKSGLPSDRFSAERTGGSVSTLTIQRTQQEDSAVYLCASSSSGSRNEQFFGPGTRLTVL.

The chain combines TRBV5-1 with TRBJ2-5, with D perhaps TRBD2 (5 bases). CDR3 length: 15 residues. Germline CDR1 reads SGHRS; CDR2 reads YFSETQ. V was pared by 4 bases and J by 4 bases, with 17 bases between. CDR3: CASSEFRGLGETQYF. The CDR3 region has the DNA TGCGCCAGCAGCGAATTCAGAGGGTTAGGAGAGACCCAGTACTTC.

Concerning this clonotype itself: The junction shows a germline mismatch at one end, possibly a read error. This chain joins TRBV7-9 and TRBJ2-6, with D tentatively TRBD1 or TRBD2 (5 bases each). The CDR3 has 15 residues. Germline-derived CDR1 and CDR2 are SEHNR and FQNEAQ (reference sequence). This chain's CDR3 is CAGRDPLSGANVLTF. In DNA form, the CDR3 reads TGTGCCGGCAGGGACCCATTGAGTGGGGCCAACGTCCTGACTTTC.

This clonotype was seen only a few times. The CDR3 sequence: CASSHPTRDRSYEQYF. Written as DNA, the CDR3 is TGTGCCAGCAGTCACCCAACCCGGGACCGTTCCTACGAGCAGTACTTC. The rearrangement joins TRBV6-2 or TRBV6-3 to TRBJ2-7, with D tentatively TRBD1 or TRBD2 (5 bases each). With 5 bases removed from V and 1 base from J, the gap between germline ends came to 18 bases. The germline V gene encodes CDR1 MNHEY and CDR2 SVGEGT. The CDR3 extends over 16 amino acids.

The chain is built from TRBV20-1 and TRBJ2-3; 10 bases map to TRBD2. Germline V CDR1 and CDR2: DFQATT, SNEGSKA (reference sequence). The V and J ends lost 6 bases and 6 bases, in that order; junction bases with no gene match: 12. There are 15 residues in the CDR3. The CDR3 DNA reads TGCAGTGCGAAGACCGGGACTAGCGACGGGGATACGCAGTATTTT. Its protein product is CSAKTGTSDGDTQYF.

The chain joins TRBV5-1 to TRBJ1-1; D may be TRBD1 (6 bases). In germline, CDR1 is SGHRS, CDR2 YFSETQ. V was shortened by 2 bases and J by 6 bases, with 14 bases between the two germline ends. CDR3 length: 14 amino acids. CDR3 DNA sequence: TGCGCCAGCAGCTTAAGGGGGGGAGGCTCTGAAGCTTTCTTT. Its translation is CASSLRGGGSEAFF. The whole variable domain, filled in from reference TRBV5-1 and TRBJ1-1, reads KAGVTQTPRYLIKTRGQQVTLSCSPISGHRSVSWYQQTPGQGLQFLFEYFSETQRNKGNFPGRFSGRQFSNSRSEMNVSTLELGDSALYLCASSLRGGGSEAFFGQGTRLTVV.

The genes are TRBV7-8 and TRBJ2-1; D may correspond to TRBD1 or TRBD2 (5 bases each). Per germline, CDR1 SGHVS and CDR2 FQNEAQ. The CDR3 contains 14 residues. V lost 5 bases, J lost 9 bases, and 17 bases lay in between. The CDR3 is CASSAGPARGEQFF. In nucleotides, the CDR3 is TGTGCCAGCAGCGCAGGTCCCGCGAGGGGTGAGCAGTTCTTC. The full variable domain, completed using reference TRBV7-8 and TRBJ2-1, is GAGVSQSPRYKVAKRGQDVALRCDPISGHVSLFWYQQALGQGPEFLTYFQNEAQLDKSGLPSDRFFAERPEGSVSTLKIQRTQQEDSAVYLCASSAGPARGEQFFGPGTRLTVL.

The chain joins TRBV4-1 to TRBJ1-5; D gene uncertain. The CDR3 runs 17 residues. Trimming took off 2 bases at V and 3 bases at J, with 17 bases between the two ends. Germline CDR1 and CDR2: MGHRA and YSYEKL. The CDR3 DNA reads as TGCGCCAGCAGCCAATATTATCTCGGACGGGACAATCAGCCCCAGCATTTT. It is translated as CASSQYYLGRDNQPQHF.

J is TRBJ2-1 and V is TRBV7-8, with 12 bases lining up with TRBD2. The junction had 7 bases not matched to a gene; V was cut back by 5 bases and J by 8 bases. This CDR3 is 15 amino acids long. Germline CDR1 SGHVS, CDR2 FQNEAQ. The CDR3 spells CASSRLAGGPDEQFF. CDR3 bases: TGTGCCAGCAGCCGGCTAGCGGGAGGGCCCGATGAGCAGTTCTTC.

This chain joins TRBV5-1 and TRBJ2-7; maybe TRBD2 (6 bases). The germline V gene encodes CDR1 SGHRS and CDR2 YFSETQ. V was clipped by 1 base and J by 6 bases, with 14 bases between them. The CDR3 covers 14 residues. CDR3 in amino acids: CASSLFDRRGEQYF. CDR3 DNA sequence: TGCGCCAGCAGCTTGTTCGACCGGAGGGGCGAGCAGTACTTC.

This clonotype was seen a few times. The chain carries TRBV10-3 and TRBJ2-7; 9 bases align to TRBD2. Germline V gene data show CDR1 as ENHRY and CDR2 as SYGVKD. V shed 2 bases and J 0 bases; nucleotides not matched to a gene: 2. The length of the CDR3 is 15 residues. Here the CDR3 DNA reads TGTGCCATCAGTGAGGGGCGGGGGGGCTCCTACGAGCAGTACTTC. It codes for CAISEGRGGSYEQYF.